The clone carrying this TCR beta chain was counted between two and nine times. Per germline, CDR1 SQVTM and CDR2 ANQGSEA. The CDR3 length is 12 residues. Trimming pared 4 bases from V and 3 bases from J, leaving 4 bases between. This entry comes from a study of chronic HIV infection and antiretroviral therapy. One entry per CDR3 protein, called by TCRdb with MiXCR from the 5' RACE reads. The sample contains about 48,000 distinct CDR3 sequences, approximately 20% of which appear only once. Sequencing was performed on peripheral blood. The source is an adult who had HIV and had not received antiretroviral therapy, or was an uninfected healthy control (not recorded which). This sequence joins TRBV29-1 and TRBJ2-6; D gene unclear. The CDR3 coding sequence is TGCAGCGTTGTTTTTGGGGCCAACGTCCTGACTTTC. The encoded protein is CSVVFGANVLTF. Looking up the rest from reference TRBV29-1 and TRBJ2-6 gives the full variable domain: SAVISQKPSRDICQRGTSLTIQCQVDSQVTMMFWYRQQPGQSLTLIATANQGSEATYESGFVIDKFPISRPNLTFSTLTVSNMSPEDSSIYLCSVVFGANVLTFGAGSRLTVL.